This record concerns one TCR beta chain sequence. Germline V gene lookup returns CDR1 SGHTS and CDR2 YDEGEE. V gave up 3 bases and J gave up 2 bases; unmatched junction bases: 5. This CDR3 has 15 amino acids. These data are taken from a study of blood T cell repertoires in COVID-19. Study-wide context: Spain, Italy and the United States supplied samples that represented acute and convalescent COVID-19.

In the authors' workflow: Estimation of nucleated cell counts was performed using reference gene primer amplification. TCRdb keeps only in-frame clones here, not all; method: immunoSEQ multiplex PCR. V and J calls and clone size are copied from that table; D and trimming were computed from the DNA. The sample consists of 300,000 or so clones, around 89% of them appearing once. The sequencing input was peripheral blood. This clonotype was obtained from a man younger than 35 who had recovered from COVID-19. This chain joins TRBV5-8 and TRBJ2-7; 10 nucleotides align to TRBD1. The CDR3 loop is CASSWGTGETYEQYF. DNA of the CDR3: TGTGCCAGCAGCTGGGGGACAGGGGAAACCTACGAGCAGTACTTC.